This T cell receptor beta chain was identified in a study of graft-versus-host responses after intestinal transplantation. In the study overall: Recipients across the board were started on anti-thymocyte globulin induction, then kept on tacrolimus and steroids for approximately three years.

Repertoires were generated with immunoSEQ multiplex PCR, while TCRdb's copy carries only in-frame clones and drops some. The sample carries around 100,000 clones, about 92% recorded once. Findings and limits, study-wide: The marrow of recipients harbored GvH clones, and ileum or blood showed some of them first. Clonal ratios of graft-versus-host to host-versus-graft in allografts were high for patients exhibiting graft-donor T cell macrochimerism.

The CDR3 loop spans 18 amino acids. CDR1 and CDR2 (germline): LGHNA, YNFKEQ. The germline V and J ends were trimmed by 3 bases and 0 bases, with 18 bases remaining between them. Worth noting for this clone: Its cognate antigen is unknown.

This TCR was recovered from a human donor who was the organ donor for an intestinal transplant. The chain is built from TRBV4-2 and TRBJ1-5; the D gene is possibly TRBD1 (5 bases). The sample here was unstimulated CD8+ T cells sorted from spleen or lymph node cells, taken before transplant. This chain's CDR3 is CASSHQAGDGYSNQPQHF. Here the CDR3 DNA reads TGTGCCAGCAGCCACCAAGCCGGGGACGGATATAGCAATCAGCCCCAGCATTTT.